The 7 T cell receptor beta chains reported below all come from one sample, sequenced in a study of PD-L1 blockade in urothelial cancer. Sequenced by immunoSEQ multiplex PCR; TCRdb stores in-frame clones only, minus some. The sample consists of about 120,000 clones, roughly 88% of them appearing once. This sample's time point: peripheral blood 6 weeks after treatment start. The sample consisted of PBMCs, taken around atezolizumab (anti-PD-L1) treatment. The source of these receptors is a man aged 45 to 65 with urothelial cancer.

V and J are TRBV15 and TRBJ2-1, with D possibly TRBD2 on 6 matching bases. The CDR3 has 13 residues. Looked up from germline, CDR1 is LNHNV and CDR2 is YYDKDF (reference sequence). V was shortened by 2 bases and J by 6 bases, with 8 bases between the two germline ends. In DNA, the CDR3 is TGTGCCACCAGCAGACCCGGGGGCAATGAGCAGTTCTTC. Its translation: CATSRPGGNEQFF.

This chain uses TRBV19 with TRBJ2-2; TRBD1 matches 10 bases. There are 16 residues in the CDR3. J gave up 4 bases and V 6 bases, and 8 bases lay outside the gene matches. CDR1 LNHDA and CDR2 SQIVND come from the germline V gene (reference sequence). CDR3 region: CASRPGQGSRTGELFF. The CDR3 nucleotides read TGTGCCAGTAGACCGGGACAGGGGTCCCGCACCGGGGAGCTGTTTTTT. The variable domain in full, completed from reference TRBV19 and TRBJ2-2, reads DGGITQSPKYLFRKEGQNVTLSCEQNLNHDAMYWYRQDPGQGLRLIYYSQIVNDFQKGDIAEGYSVSREKKESFPLTVTSAQKNPTAFYLCASRPGQGSRTGELFFGEGSRLTVL.

The V gene is TRBV30, the J gene TRBJ2-7, with a weak D call TRBD1 (6 bases). The germline CDR1 and CDR2 sequences are GTSNPN and SVGIG (reference sequence). V dropped 4 bases and J dropped 3 bases, with 13 bases sitting between them. The CDR3 runs to 13 residues. This chain's CDR3 is CAWNKGRGYEQYF. As DNA, the CDR3 is TGTGCCTGGAATAAGGGCAGGGGCTACGAGCAGTACTTC.

This chain connects TRBV18 to TRBJ1-3; 7 bases map to TRBD1. The V and J ends lost 1 base and 4 bases, in that order; junction bases with no gene match: 7. The CDR3 has 16 residues. Germline CDR1 reads KGHSH; CDR2 reads LQKENI. The CDR3 is CASSPREGAVGNTIYF. The CDR3 nucleotides are TGTGCCAGCTCACCACGCGAGGGGGCGGTCGGAAACACCATATATTTT.

The gene calls are TRBV4-2 and TRBJ2-1; D is perhaps TRBD2 (6 bases). The V end was cut by 0 bases, the J end by 8 bases, with 14 bases between. This CDR3 is 15 amino acids long. Germline CDR1 LGHNA, CDR2 YNFKEQ. DNA for the CDR3: TGTGCCAGCAGCCAAGATGGAGGGAGGATGGATGAGCAGTTCTTC. Its translation: CASSQDGGRMDEQFF.

This sequence joins TRBV7-9 and TRBJ2-5; D not certain. Trimming pared 5 bases from V and 0 bases from J, leaving 10 bases between. The CDR3 loop spans 14 amino acids. Germline CDR1 and CDR2: SEHNR and FQNEAQ (reference sequence). The CDR3 coding sequence is TGTGCCAGCAGCCCCGCCAGGCACCAAGAGACCCAGTACTTC. Translating gives CASSPARHQETQYF. Looking up the rest from reference TRBV7-9 and TRBJ2-5 gives the full variable domain: DTGVSQNPRHKITKRGQNVTFRCDPISEHNRLYWYRQTLGQGPEFLTYFQNEAQLEKSRLLSDRFSAERPKGSFSTLEIQRTEQGDSAMYLCASSPARHQETQYFGPGTRLLVL.

The genes are TRBV5-1 and TRBJ1-3; no definite D call. Germline V gives CDR1 SGHRS, CDR2 YFSETQ. This CDR3 region has 14 residues. Trimming removed 1 base at V and 8 bases at J, with 13 bases between. CDR3: CASSLLGLSDTIYF. The CDR3, as DNA: TGCGCCAGCAGCTTGCTTGGACTTTCCGACACCATATATTTT.